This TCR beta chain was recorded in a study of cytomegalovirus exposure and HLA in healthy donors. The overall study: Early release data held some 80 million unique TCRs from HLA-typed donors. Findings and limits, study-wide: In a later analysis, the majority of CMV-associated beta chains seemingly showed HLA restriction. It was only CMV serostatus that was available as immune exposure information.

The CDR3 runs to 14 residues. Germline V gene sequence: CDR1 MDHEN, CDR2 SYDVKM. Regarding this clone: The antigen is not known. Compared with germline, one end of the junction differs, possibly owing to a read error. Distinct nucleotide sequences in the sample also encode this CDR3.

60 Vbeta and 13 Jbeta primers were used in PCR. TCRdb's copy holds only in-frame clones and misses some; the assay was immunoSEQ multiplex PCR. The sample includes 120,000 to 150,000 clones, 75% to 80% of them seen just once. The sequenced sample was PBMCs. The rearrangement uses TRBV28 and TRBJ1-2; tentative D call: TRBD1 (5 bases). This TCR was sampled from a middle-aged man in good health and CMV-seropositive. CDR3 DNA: TGTGCCAGCAGTTTCAGCGGGGCTAACTATGGTTACACCTTC. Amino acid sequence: CASSFSGANYGYTF.